This T cell receptor (beta chain) is from a study of blood T cell repertoires in COVID-19. Whole-study context: Material from acute and convalescent COVID-19 was sourced from the United States, Italy and Spain. Sources were T cells, B-cell-depleted T cells, or PBMCs; the material itself was cDNA or gDNA.

CDR1 is WSHSY and CDR2 is SAAADI in the germline V gene. This CDR3 spans 16 amino acids. Deletions cut 4 bases from V and 1 base from J, with 16 bases between. How the authors handled the data: Quantification of nucleated cells was approximated via reference gene primer amplification. TCRdb's copy holds only in-frame clones and misses some; the assay was immunoSEQ multiplex PCR. V, J and clone size derive from that table, while D and trimming were established from the DNA sequence. The sample shows around 260,000 clones, around nine tenths of them seen only once. Sequenced material: peripheral blood. The TCR sequence derives from a man aged 25-45 years with active or convalescent COVID-19. The chain recombines TRBV10-2 with TRBJ2-5; possible D gene TRBD2, 6 bases. The CDR3 nucleotides read TGCGCCAGCAGTGCCTATACCGGGAGAACCCAAGAGACCCAGTACTTC. It translates to CASSAYTGRTQETQYF.